This T cell receptor (beta chain) is from a study of blood T cell repertoires in COVID-19. Across the whole study: Donors in the United States, Italy and Spain gave samples during acute or convalescent COVID-19. The cDNA or gDNA used as material had been derived from T cells, B-cell-depleted T cells, or PBMCs.

The table came from immunoSEQ multiplex PCR; TCRdb's copy has only in-frame clones and leaves some out. This table has more than 300,000 clones, roughly 91% appearing once. V was clipped by 6 bases and J by 2 bases; unmatched bases: 7. The germline V gene has CDR1 KGHSH and CDR2 LQKENI. CDR3 size: 16 residues. The origin of this receptor is a woman between 18 and 30 years old who had recovered from COVID-19. V and J are TRBV18 and TRBJ2-2, with TRBD1 matching over 9 bases. The sequencing sample was made of PBMCs or T cells enriched from blood (not recorded which). CDR3 amino acids: CASSDRQGVNTGELFF. The DNA for the CDR3 is TGTGCCAGCTCGGATCGACAGGGGGTCAACACCGGGGAGCTGTTTTTT.